This T cell receptor (beta chain) was documented in a study of cytomegalovirus exposure and HLA in healthy donors. Study-wide points: There were a few CMV-associated chains whose specificity for CMV antigens was confirmed in vitro.

The trim removed 3 bases at V and 2 bases at J, leaving 14 bases unmatched. The CDR3 has 19 amino acids. CDR1 is MRHNA and CDR2 is SNTAGT in the germline V gene. This clone has more than one count but fewer than ten. No antigen is known for it. The primer mix had 60 Vbeta and 13 Jbeta primers. The assay was immunoSEQ multiplex PCR, and TCRdb's table has in-frame clones only and misses some. The repertoire holds some 150,000 clones, with about four fifths as singletons. The receptor's source is a man aged 25 to 40 in good health and CMV-seronegative. The rearrangement links TRBV6-4 to TRBJ1-5; 9 bases agree with TRBD1. Sequences were obtained from PBMCs. CDR3 bases: TGTGCCAGCAGTGATCCACCCCGGGACAGGGACGTATGCAATCAGCCCCAGCATTTT. Encoded protein: CASSDPPRDRDVCNQPQHF.